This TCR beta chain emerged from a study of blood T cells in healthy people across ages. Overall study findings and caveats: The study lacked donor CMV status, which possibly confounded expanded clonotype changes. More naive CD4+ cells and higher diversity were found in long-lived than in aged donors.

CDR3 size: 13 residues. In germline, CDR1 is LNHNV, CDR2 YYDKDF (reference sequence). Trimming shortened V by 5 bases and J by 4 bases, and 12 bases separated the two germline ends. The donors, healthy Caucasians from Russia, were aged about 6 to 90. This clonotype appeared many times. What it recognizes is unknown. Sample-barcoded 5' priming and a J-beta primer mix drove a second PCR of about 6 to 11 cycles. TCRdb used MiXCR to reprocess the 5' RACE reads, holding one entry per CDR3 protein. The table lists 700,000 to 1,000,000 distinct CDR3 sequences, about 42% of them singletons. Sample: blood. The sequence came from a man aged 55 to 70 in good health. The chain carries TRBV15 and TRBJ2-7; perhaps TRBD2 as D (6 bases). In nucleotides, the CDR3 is TGTGCCACCAGCGGAATGGGGGGATACGAGCAGTACTTC. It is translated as CATSGMGGYEQYF.